This record concerns one T cell receptor (beta chain) sequence. The table came from immunoSEQ multiplex PCR; TCRdb's copy has only in-frame clones and leaves some out. The sample has tens of thousands of clones; 95% to 98% are singletons. This sample was included in a study of technical replicates of blood from several donors. The germline V and J ends were trimmed by 3 bases and 5 bases, with 13 bases remaining between them. The CDR3 is made up of 13 amino acids. Germline V CDR1 and CDR2: GTSNPN, SVGIG (reference sequence). The sequence derives from a human donor in good health. Sequencing input: T cells isolated from PBMCs. The rearrangement uses TRBV30 and TRBJ1-1; D unclear. CDR3 DNA sequence: TGTGCCTGGAGATCCATGTATCAGACTGAAGCTTTCTTT. This sequence encodes CAWRSMYQTEAFF.